The rows below give T cell receptor beta chains drawn from one sample of a study of blood T cell repertoires in COVID-19. The assay was immunoSEQ multiplex PCR, and TCRdb's table has in-frame clones only and misses some. Of fewer than 250,000 clones detected, around 83% appear once; the ten largest clones hold 6.8%. The material sequenced was PBMCs or T cells enriched from blood (not recorded which). The receptors come from a woman aged 40-49 years who had recovered from COVID-19. CDR3s include the opening cysteine and the closing phenylalanine or tryptophan. The D gene is left open where the match is weak. The size entry is marked missing in some rows and otherwise reads once, few, many or a size class.

CATGTSGTYEQYF,NA,TRBJ2-7,TRBD2,TRBV3-1/TRBV3-2
CASSYSGLEYSGELFF,NA,TRBJ2-2,TRBD2,TRBV6-2/TRBV6-3
CASSRDSGRGTDTQYF,NA,TRBJ2-3,NA,TRBV2
CASKRTGATDTQYF,once,TRBJ2-3,TRBD1,TRBV2
CASSPQVGGPGELFF,NA,TRBJ2-2,NA,TRBV9
CASSQDSAWLAGGSWDNEQFF,once,TRBJ2-1,TRBD2,TRBV4-3
CASSFGRAPMNTEAFF,NA,TRBJ1-1,NA,TRBV5-1
CASSPRSGGADQPQHF,NA,TRBJ1-5,NA,TRBV7-8
CAWSVSLLYRSYNEQFF,NA,TRBJ2-1,NA,TRBV30
CAWAGGGTGANVLTF,NA,TRBJ2-6,TRBD2,TRBV30
CASSLPTGRYGYTF,NA,TRBJ1-2,NA,TRBV27
CASSLEHRLSGRYLSYNEQFF,NA,TRBJ2-1,TRBD2,TRBV7-8
CASSQESLAGALSLGYEQFF,NA,TRBJ2-1,TRBD2,TRBV4-1